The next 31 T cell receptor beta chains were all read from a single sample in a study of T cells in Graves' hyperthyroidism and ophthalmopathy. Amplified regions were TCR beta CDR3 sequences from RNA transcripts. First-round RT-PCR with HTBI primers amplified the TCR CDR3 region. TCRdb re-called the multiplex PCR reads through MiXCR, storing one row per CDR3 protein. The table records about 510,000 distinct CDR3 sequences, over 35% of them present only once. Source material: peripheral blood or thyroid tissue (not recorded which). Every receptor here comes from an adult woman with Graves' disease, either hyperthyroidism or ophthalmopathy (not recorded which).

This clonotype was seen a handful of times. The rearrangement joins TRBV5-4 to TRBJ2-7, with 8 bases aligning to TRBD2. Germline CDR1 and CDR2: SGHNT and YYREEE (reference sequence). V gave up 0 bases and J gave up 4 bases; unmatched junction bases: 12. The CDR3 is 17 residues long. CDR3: CASSLGVRGGRSYEQYF. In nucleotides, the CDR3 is TGTGCCAGCAGCTTGGGGGTGCGTGGCGGGAGGTCTTACGAGCAGTACTTC.

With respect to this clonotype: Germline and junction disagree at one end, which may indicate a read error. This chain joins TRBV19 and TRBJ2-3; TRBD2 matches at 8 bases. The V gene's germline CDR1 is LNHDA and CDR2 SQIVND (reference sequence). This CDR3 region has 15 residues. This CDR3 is CASSRISGEVDTQYF. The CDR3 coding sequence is TGTGCCAGCAGTAGGATTAGCGGGGAGGTGGATACGCAGTATTTT. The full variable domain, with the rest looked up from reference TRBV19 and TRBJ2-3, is DGGITQSPKYLFRKEGQNVTLSCEQNLNHDAMYWYRQDPGQGLRLIYYSQIVNDFQKGDIAEGYSVSREKKESFPLTVTSAQKNPTAFYLCASSRISGEVDTQYFGPGTRLTVL.

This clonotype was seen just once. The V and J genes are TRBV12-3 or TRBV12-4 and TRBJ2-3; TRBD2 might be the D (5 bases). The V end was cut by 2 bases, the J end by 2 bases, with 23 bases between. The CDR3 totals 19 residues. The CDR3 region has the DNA TGTGCCAGCAGTTTAAATTCTCGGGTCCTCAGCGGACTCACAGATACGCAGTATTTT. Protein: CASSLNSRVLSGLTDTQYF.

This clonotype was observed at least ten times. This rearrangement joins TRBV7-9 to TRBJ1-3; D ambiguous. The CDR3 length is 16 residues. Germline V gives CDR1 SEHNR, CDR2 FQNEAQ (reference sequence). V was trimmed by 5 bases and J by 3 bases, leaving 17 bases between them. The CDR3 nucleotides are TGTGCCAGCAGCCAGTCATGGTCCACCATTGGAAACACCATATATTTT. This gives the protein CASSQSWSTIGNTIYF.

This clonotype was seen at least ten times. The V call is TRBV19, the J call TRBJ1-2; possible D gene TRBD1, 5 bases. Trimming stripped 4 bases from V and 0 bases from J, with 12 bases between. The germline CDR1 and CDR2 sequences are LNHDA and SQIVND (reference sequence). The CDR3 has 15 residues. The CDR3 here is CASSTQVPANYGYTF. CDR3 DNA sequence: TGTGCCAGTAGTACACAGGTGCCAGCTAACTATGGCTACACCTTC.

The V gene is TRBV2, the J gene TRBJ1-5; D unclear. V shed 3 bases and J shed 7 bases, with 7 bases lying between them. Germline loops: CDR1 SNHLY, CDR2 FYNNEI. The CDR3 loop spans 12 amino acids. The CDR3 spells CASSEANQPQHF. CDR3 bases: TGTGCCAGCAGTGAGGCGAACCAGCCCCAGCATTTT. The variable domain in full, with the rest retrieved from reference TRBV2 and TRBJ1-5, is EPEVTQTPSHQVTQMGQEVILRCVPISNHLYFYWYRQILGQKVEFLVSFYNNEISEKSEIFDDQFSVERPDGSNFTLKIRSTKLEDSAMYFCASSEANQPQHFGDGTRLSIL.

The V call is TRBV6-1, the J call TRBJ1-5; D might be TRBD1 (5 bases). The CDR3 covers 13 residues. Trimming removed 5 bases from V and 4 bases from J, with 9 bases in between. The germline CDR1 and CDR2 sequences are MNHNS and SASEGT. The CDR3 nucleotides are TGTGCCAGCAGTCGGACACAAAATCAGCCCCAGCATTTT. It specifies CASSRTQNQPQHF.

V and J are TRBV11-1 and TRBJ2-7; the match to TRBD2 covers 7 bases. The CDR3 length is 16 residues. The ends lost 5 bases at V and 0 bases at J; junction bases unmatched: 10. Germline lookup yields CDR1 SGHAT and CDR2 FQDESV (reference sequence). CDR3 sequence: CASSHGGSGSSYEQYF. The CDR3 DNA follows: TGTGCCAGCAGCCACGGGGGTAGCGGGTCCTCCTACGAGCAGTACTTC.

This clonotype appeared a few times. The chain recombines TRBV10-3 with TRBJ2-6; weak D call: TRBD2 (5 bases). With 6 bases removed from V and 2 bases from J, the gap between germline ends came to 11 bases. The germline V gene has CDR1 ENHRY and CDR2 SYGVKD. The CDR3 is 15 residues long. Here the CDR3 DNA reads TGTGCCATCAGGGGTTCGGGGACTGGGGCCAACGTCCTGACTTTC. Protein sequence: CAIRGSGTGANVLTF.

The CDR3 sequence: CASSDSWGNGSPLHF. The CDR3 DNA sequence: TGTGCCAGCAGTGACTCGTGGGGTAATGGTTCACCCCTCCACTTT. The chain links TRBV6-4 to TRBJ1-6; the D is unclear. This CDR3 is built from 15 residues. Trimming removed 0 bases from V and 9 bases from J, with 12 bases in between. Germline CDR1 reads MRHNA; CDR2 reads SNTAGT.

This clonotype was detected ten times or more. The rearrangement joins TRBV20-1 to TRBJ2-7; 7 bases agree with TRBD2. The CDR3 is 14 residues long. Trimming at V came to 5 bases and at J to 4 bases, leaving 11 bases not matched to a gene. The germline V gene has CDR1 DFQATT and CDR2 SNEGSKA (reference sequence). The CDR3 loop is CSAQVGGSVYEQYF. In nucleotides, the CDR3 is TGCAGTGCTCAAGTGGGAGGGAGCGTGTACGAGCAGTACTTC.

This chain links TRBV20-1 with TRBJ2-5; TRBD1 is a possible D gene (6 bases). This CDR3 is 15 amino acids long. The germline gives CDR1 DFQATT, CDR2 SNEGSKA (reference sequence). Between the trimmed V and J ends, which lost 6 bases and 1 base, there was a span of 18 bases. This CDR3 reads CSANRDTETQETQYF. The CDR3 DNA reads TGCAGTGCCAACCGGGACACCGAAACCCAAGAGACCCAGTACTTC.

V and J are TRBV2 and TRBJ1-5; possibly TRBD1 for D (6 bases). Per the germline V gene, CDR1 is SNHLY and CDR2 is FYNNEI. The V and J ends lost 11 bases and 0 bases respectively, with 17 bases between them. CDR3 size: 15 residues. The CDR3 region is CAGSPQTGSNQPQHF. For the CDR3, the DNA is TGTGCCGGATCCCCACAGACAGGTAGCAATCAGCCCCAGCATTTT.

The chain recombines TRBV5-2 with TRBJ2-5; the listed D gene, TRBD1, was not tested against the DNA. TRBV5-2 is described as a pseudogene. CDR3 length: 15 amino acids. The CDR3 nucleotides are TGTGCCAGCAACCGGCTGGGACAGGGGGGAGAGACCCAGTACTTC. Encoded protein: CASNRLGQGGETQYF.

CDR3 amino acids: CASSPSSENQPQHF. Written as DNA, the CDR3 is TGTGCCAGCAGCCCTAGTTCGGAGAATCAGCCCCAGCATTTT. V gene TRBV6-2 or TRBV6-3 combines with J gene TRBJ1-5; no clear D. In germline, CDR1 is MNHEY, CDR2 SVGEGT. The V end lost 6 bases, the J end lost 4 bases, and 13 bases lay between the germline ends. This CDR3 region has 14 residues.

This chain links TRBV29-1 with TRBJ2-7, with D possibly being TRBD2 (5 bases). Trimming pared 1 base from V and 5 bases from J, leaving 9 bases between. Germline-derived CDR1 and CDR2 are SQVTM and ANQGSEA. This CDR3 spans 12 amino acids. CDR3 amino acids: CSVEAGIHEQYF. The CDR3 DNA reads TGCAGCGTTGAAGCGGGAATCCACGAGCAGTACTTC.

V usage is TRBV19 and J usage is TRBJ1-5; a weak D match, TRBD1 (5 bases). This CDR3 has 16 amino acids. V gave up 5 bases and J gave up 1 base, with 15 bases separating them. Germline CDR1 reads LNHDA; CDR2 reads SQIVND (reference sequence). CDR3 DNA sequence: TGTGCCAGTAGTCAGGTGGGGCAGATGAGCAATCAGCCCCAGCATTTT. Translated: CASSQVGQMSNQPQHF. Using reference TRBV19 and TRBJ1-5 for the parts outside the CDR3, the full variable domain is DGGITQSPKYLFRKEGQNVTLSCEQNLNHDAMYWYRQDPGQGLRLIYYSQIVNDFQKGDIAEGYSVSREKKESFPLTVTSAQKNPTAFYLCASSQVGQMSNQPQHFGDGTRLSIL.

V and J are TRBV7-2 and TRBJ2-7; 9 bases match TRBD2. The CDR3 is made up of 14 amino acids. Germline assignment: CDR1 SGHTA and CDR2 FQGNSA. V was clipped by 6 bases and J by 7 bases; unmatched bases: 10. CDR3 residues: CASSYIAGAQEQYF. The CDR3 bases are TGTGCCAGCAGTTACATAGCGGGAGCACAGGAGCAGTACTTC.

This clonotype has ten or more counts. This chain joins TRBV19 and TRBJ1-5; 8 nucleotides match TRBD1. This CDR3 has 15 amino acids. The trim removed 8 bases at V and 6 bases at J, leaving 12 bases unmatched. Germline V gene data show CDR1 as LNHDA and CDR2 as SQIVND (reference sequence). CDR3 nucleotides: TGTGCCAGTTTACGGACAGGGAATTTGGGTCAGCCCCAGCATTTT. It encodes CASLRTGNLGQPQHF.

CDR3 loop: CATSSLGTLNTEAFF. The CDR3 region has the DNA TGTGCCACCAGCAGCTTAGGAACACTGAACACTGAAGCTTTCTTT. V gene TRBV15 combines with J gene TRBJ1-1; D is unresolved. The CDR3 has 15 residues. Trimming pared 3 bases from V and 0 bases from J, leaving 11 bases between. Germline CDR1 LNHNV, CDR2 YYDKDF (reference sequence).

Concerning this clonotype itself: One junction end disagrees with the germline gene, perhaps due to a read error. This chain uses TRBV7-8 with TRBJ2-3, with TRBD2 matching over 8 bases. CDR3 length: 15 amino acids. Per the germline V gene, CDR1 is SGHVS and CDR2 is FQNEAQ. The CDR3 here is CASRLEGGRSDTQYF. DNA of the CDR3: TGTGCCAGCAGGTTAGAAGGCGGGAGGTCAGATACGCAGTATTTT.

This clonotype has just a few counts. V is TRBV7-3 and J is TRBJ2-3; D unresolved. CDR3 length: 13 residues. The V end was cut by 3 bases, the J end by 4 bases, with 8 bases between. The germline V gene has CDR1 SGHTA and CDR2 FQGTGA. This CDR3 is CASSLLGPDTQYF. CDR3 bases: TGTGCCAGCAGCTTGTTAGGCCCAGATACGCAGTATTTT.

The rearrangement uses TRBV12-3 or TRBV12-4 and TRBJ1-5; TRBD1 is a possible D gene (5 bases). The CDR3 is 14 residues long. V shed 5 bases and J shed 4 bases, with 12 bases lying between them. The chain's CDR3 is CASSAGGKNQPQHF. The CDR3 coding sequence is TGTGCCAGCAGTGCCGGGGGGAAGAATCAGCCCCAGCATTTT.

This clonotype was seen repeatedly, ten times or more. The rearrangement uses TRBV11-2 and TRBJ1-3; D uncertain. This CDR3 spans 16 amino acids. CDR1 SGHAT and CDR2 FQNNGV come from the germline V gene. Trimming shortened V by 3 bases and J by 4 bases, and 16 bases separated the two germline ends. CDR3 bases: TGTGCCAGCAGCTTGAGGCCTACCGACCTAGGAAACACCATATATTTT. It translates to CASSLRPTDLGNTIYF.

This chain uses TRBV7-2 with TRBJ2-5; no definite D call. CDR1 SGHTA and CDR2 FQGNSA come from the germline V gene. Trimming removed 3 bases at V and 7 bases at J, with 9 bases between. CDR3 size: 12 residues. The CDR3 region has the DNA TGTGCCAGCAGCTTTTCCGCCGGGACCCAGTACTTC. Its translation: CASSFSAGTQYF.

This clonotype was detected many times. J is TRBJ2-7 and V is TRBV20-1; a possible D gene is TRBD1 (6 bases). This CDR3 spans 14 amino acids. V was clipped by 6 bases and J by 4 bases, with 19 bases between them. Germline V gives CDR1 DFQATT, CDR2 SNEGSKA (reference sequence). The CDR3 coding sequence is TGCAGTGCCACCCCAGGGGTATTGTATTACGAGCAGTACTTC. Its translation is CSATPGVLYYEQYF.

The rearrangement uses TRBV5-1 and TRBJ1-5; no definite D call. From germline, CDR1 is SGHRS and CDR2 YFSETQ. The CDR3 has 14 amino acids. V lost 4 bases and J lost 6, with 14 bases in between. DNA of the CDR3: TGCGCCAGCAGCCCGTTAGGCACCTTTCAGCCCCAGCATTTT. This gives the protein CASSPLGTFQPQHF.

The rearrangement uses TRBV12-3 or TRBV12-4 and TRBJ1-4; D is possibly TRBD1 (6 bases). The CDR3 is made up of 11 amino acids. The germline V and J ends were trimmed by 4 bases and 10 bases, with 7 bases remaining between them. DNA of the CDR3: TGTGCCAGCAGTTCCAGGGGAAAACTGTTTTTT. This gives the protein CASSSRGKLFF.

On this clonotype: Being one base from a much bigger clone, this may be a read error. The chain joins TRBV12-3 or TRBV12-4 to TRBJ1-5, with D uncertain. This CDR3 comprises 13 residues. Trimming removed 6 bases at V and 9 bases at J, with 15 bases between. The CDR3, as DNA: TGTGCCAGCAGCCTCCTCACAGCTCGGCCCCAGCATTTT. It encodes CASSLLTARPQHF.

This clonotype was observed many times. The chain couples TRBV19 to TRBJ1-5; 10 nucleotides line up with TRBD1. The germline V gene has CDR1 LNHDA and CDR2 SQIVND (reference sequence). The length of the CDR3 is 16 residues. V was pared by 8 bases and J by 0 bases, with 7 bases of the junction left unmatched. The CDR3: CASGDRGLYSNQPQHF. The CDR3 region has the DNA TGTGCCAGTGGTGACAGGGGGCTATATAGCAATCAGCCCCAGCATTTT.

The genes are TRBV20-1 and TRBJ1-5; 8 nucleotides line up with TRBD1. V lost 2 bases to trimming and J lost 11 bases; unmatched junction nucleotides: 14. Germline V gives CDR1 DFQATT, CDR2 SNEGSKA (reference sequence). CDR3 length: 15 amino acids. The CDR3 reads CSARRQGAGGETQHF. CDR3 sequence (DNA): TGCAGTGCTAGAAGGCAGGGGGCTGGAGGGGAGACCCAGCATTTT.